The 7 T cell receptor beta chains listed next were all sequenced from one sample in a study of blood T cell repertoires in COVID-19. Measured with immunoSEQ multiplex PCR; TCRdb has only the in-frame clones, and not every one. Found here are roughly 200,000 clones, 85% to 90% of them singletons; the top ten hold around 1.5%. The material sequenced was peripheral blood. The source is a man between 18 and 35 years old with active or convalescent COVID-19.

The chain combines TRBV12-5 with TRBJ1-2, with TRBD1 as a possible D gene (6 bases). Trimming pared 5 bases from V and 4 bases from J, leaving 8 bases between. The CDR3 totals 12 residues. Germline CDR1 is LGHNT and CDR2 is FRNRAP. The CDR3: CASGVDSYGYTF. CDR3 DNA: TGTGCTAGTGGTGTGGACAGCTATGGCTACACCTTC.

As DNA, the CDR3 is TGTGCCAGTAAACAGGGCCATAATGAAAAACTGTTTTTT. It yields the protein CASKQGHNEKLFF. This rearrangement joins TRBV25-1 to TRBJ1-4; a weak D match, TRBD1 (6 bases). Germline CDR1 is MGHDK and CDR2 is SYGVNS. V lost 9 bases, J lost 4 bases, and 12 bases lay in between. This CDR3 is built from 13 residues. The variable domain in full, completed from reference TRBV25-1 and TRBJ1-4, reads EADIYQTPRYLVIGTGKKITLECSQTMGHDKMYWYQQDPGMELHLIHYSYGVNSTEKGDLSSESTVSRIRTEHFPLTLESARPSHTSQYLCASKQGHNEKLFFGSGTQLSVL.

The chain joins TRBV5-4 to TRBJ1-1; the D gene is possibly TRBD1 (5 bases). The CDR3 consists of 13 residues. Per the germline V gene, CDR1 is SGHNT and CDR2 is YYREEE (reference sequence). V lost 5 bases to trimming and J lost 1 base, with 9 bases between them. CDR3 region: CASSRTGNTEAFF. CDR3 DNA: TGTGCCAGCAGTCGTACAGGGAACACTGAAGCTTTCTTT. Full variable domain (rest looked up from reference TRBV5-4 and TRBJ1-1): ETGVTQSPTHLIKTRGQQVTLRCSSQSGHNTVSWYQQALGQGPQFIFQYYREEENGRGNFPPRFSGLQFPNYSSELNVNALELDDSALYLCASSRTGNTEAFFGQGTRLTVV.

V is TRBV30 and J is TRBJ1-3; no definite D call. Trimming shortened V by 5 bases and J by 0 bases, and 11 bases separated the two germline ends. The CDR3 is made up of 14 amino acids. CDR1 and CDR2 (germline): GTSNPN, SVGIG (reference sequence). The CDR3 nucleotides read TGTGCCTGGGTCCGAGAAGACTCTGGAAACACCATATATTTT. Translating it yields CAWVREDSGNTIYF.

The V and J genes are TRBV27 and TRBJ2-1; 10 bases fit TRBD2. CDR1 MNHEY and CDR2 SMNVEV come from the germline V gene (reference sequence). V gave up 7 bases and J gave up 0 bases; unmatched junction bases: 3. The CDR3 contains 15 residues. Here the CDR3 reads CASTLAGASYNEQFF. CDR3 nucleotides: TGTGCCAGCACCCTAGCGGGGGCCTCCTACAATGAGCAGTTCTTC.

The gene calls are TRBV5-1 and TRBJ1-3, with D unresolved. Trimming took off 0 bases at V and 2 bases at J, with 6 bases between the two ends. CDR3 length: 14 residues. Germline CDR1 SGHRS, CDR2 YFSETQ. CDR3 sequence reads: CASSLESTGNTIYF. The CDR3 DNA sequence: TGCGCCAGCAGCTTGGAATCAACTGGAAACACCATATATTTT. Drawing the rest from reference TRBV5-1 and TRBJ1-3, the complete variable domain is KAGVTQTPRYLIKTRGQQVTLSCSPISGHRSVSWYQQTPGQGLQFLFEYFSETQRNKGNFPGRFSGRQFSNSRSEMNVSTLELGDSALYLCASSLESTGNTIYFGEGSWLTVV.

The genes are TRBV2 and TRBJ1-2; D ambiguous. CDR3 length: 12 residues. With 6 bases removed from V and 3 bases from J, the gap between germline ends came to 8 bases. Germline CDR1 SNHLY, CDR2 FYNNEI. CDR3 in amino acids: CASSVSDYGYTF. DNA of the CDR3: TGTGCCAGCAGCGTTTCAGACTATGGCTACACCTTC. Looking up the rest from reference TRBV2 and TRBJ1-2 gives the full variable domain: EPEVTQTPSHQVTQMGQEVILRCVPISNHLYFYWYRQILGQKVEFLVSFYNNEISEKSEIFDDQFSVERPDGSNFTLKIRSTKLEDSAMYFCASSVSDYGYTFGSGTRLTVV.